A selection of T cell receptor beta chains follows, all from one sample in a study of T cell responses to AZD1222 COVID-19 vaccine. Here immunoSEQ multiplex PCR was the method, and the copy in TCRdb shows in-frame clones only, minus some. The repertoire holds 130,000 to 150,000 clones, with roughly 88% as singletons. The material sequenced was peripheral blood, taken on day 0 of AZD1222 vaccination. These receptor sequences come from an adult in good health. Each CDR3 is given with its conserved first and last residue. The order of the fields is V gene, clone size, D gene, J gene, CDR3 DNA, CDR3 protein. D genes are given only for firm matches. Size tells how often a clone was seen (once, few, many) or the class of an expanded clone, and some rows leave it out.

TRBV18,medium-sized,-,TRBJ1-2,TGTGCCAGCTCACCACCAACAGAGAGCTATGGCTACACCTTC,CASSPPTESYGYTF
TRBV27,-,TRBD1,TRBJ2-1,TGTGCCAGCAGTTGGGGACAGGACCTCACCCAGTTCTTC,CASSWGQDLTQFF
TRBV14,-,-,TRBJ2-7,TGTGCCAGCAGCCCACAGGGACCTATCTACGAGCAGTACTTC,CASSPQGPIYEQYF
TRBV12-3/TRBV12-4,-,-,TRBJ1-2,TGTGCCAGCAGTTTTAATCTCGGATTACAGACTACCTTC,CASSFNLGLQTTF
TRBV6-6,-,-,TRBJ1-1,TGTGCCAGCAGTCAGCGTGAAGCTTTCTTT,CASSQREAFF
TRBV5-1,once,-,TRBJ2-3,TGCGCCAGCAGCTTGGGGGACCCAAAAACAGATACGCAGTATTTT,CASSLGDPKTDTQYF
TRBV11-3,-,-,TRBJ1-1,TGTGCCAGCAGCTTTTTACAGGGAAAAACTGAAGCTTTCTTT,CASSFLQGKTEAFF
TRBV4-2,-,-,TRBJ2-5,TGTGCCAGCAGCCAAGAATCGGGTAGAGAGACCCAGTACTTC,CASSQESGRETQYF
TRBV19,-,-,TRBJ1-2,TGTGCCAGTGCGGTTCCACCTAACTATGGCTACACCTTC,CASAVPPNYGYTF
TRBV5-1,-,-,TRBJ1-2,TGCGCCAGCAGCTCCCGATGGACAGATTCCTATGGCTACACCTTC,CASSSRWTDSYGYTF
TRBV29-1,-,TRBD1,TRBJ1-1,TGCAGCGTTGAATCAGGGGGCGTAGGCACTGAAGCTTTCTTT,CSVESGGVGTEAFF
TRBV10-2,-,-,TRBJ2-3,TGCGCCAGCAGTCCTAACACAGATACGCAGTATTTT,CASSPNTDTQYF
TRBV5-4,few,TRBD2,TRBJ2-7,TGTGCCAGCAGCTTGGCCCTAGCGGGAACCCCCTACGAGCAGTACTTC,CASSLALAGTPYEQYF
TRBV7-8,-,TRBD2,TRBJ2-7,TGTGCCAGCAGCTTAAGGTCTAGCGGGAGGCCCTCCTACGAGCAGTACTTC,CASSLRSSGRPSYEQYF
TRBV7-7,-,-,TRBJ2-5,TGTGCTAGCAGCTTATTGGGCAGGGTTGGTGAGACCCAGTACTTC,CASSLLGRVGETQYF
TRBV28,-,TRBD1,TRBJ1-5,TGTGCCAGCAGTAACAGGGGAGCAGGGCAGCCCCAGCATTTT,CASSNRGAGQPQHF
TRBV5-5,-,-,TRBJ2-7,TGTGCCAGCAGCTTGGCCGCCGACCTGACGGGGTACTTC,CASSLAADLTGYF
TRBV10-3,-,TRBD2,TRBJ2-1,TGTGCCATCAGTGCTGGAGCGGGAGATGAGCAGTTCTTC,CAISAGAGDEQFF
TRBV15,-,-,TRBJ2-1,TGTGCCACCAGCGTTGGGACTCTTGAGCAGTTCTTC,CATSVGTLEQFF
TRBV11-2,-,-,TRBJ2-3,TGTGCCAGCAGCGGGACGGACCTGCGCCCGGGTACGCAGTATTTT,CASSGTDLRPGTQYF
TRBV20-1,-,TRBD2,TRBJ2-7,TGCAGTGCTAGTGGGGGTAGCGGGAGCTCCTACGAGCAGTACTTC,CSASGGSGSSYEQYF
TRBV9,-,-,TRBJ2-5,TGTGCCAGCAGCGTAGAAGAGACCCAGTACTTC,CASSVEETQYF
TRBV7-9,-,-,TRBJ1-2,TGTGCCAGCACACCGGGACGGTTTGATGGCTACACCTTC,CASTPGRFDGYTF
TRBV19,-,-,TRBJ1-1,TGTGCCAGTAGGGCGAACACTGAAGCTTTCTTT,CASRANTEAFF
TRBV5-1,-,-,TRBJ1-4,TGCGCCAGCAGCTTGGCGGGTAATGAAAAACTGTTTTTT,CASSLAGNEKLFF
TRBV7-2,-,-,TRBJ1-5,TGTGCCAGCAGCTTAGCGGGGGATCAGCCCCAGCATTTT,CASSLAGDQPQHF
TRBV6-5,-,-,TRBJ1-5,TGTGCCAGCAGACTTGGACGGAATAGCAATCAGCCCCAGCATTTT,CASRLGRNSNQPQHF